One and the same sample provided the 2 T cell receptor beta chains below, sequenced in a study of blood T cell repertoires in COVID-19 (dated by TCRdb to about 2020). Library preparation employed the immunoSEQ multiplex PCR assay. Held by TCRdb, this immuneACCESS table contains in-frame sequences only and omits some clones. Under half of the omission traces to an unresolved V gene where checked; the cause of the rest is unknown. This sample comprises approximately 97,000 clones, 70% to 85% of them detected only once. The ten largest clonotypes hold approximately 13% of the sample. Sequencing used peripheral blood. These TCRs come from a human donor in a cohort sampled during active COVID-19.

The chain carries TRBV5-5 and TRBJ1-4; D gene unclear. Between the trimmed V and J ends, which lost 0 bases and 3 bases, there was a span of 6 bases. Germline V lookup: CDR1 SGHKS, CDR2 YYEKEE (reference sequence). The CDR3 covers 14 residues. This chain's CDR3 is CASSLGQANEKLFF. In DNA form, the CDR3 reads TGTGCCAGCAGCTTGGGGCAAGCTAATGAAAAACTGTTTTTT.

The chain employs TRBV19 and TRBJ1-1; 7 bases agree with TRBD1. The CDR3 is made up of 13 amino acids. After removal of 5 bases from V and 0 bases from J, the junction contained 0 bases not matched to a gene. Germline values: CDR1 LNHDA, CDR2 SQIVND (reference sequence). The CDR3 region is CASSGQVNTEAFF. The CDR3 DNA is TGTGCCAGTAGTGGACAGGTGAACACTGAAGCTTTCTTT. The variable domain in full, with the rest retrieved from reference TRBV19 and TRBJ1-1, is DGGITQSPKYLFRKEGQNVTLSCEQNLNHDAMYWYRQDPGQGLRLIYYSQIVNDFQKGDIAEGYSVSREKKESFPLTVTSAQKNPTAFYLCASSGQVNTEAFFGQGTRLTVV.